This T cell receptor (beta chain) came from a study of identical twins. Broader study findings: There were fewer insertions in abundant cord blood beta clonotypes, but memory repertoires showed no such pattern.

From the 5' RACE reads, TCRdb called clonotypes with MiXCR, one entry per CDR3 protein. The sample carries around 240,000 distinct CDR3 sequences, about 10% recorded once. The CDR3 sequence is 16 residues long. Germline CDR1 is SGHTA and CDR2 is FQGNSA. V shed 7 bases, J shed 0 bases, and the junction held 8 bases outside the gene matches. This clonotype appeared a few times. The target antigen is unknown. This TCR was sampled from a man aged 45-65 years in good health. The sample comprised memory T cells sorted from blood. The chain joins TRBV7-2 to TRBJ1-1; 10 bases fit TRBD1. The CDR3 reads CASTLGTGELNTEAFF. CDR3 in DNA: TGTGCCAGCACCCTTGGGACAGGGGAATTGAACACTGAAGCTTTCTTT.